The clone carrying this TCR beta chain was seen a few times. The antigen remains unidentified. Using a J-beta primer mix together with a sample-barcoded 5' primer, a second PCR was run for about 6 to 11 cycles. One entry per CDR3 protein results from TCRdb running MiXCR on the 5' RACE reads. The table includes about 2 million distinct CDR3 sequences, less than 50% detected once. The data were obtained in a study of blood T cells in healthy people across ages. Study results and limitations: Both naive CD4+ cell counts and diversity were greater in long-lived donors than in aged donors. Unsorted PBMC input precluded a conclusive naive versus antigen-experienced comparison.

This CDR3 contains 14 residues. Losses at the gene ends were 9 bases for V and 5 bases for J; bases not matched to a gene: 10. Germline CDR1 is ENHRY and CDR2 is SYGVKD. This clonotype originated in a woman between 40 and 50 years old in good health. V and J are TRBV10-3 and TRBJ2-5; 9 bases match TRBD2. Sequencing used blood. DNA of the CDR3: TGTGCCATATCCCCGGGGCTAGCGGGGGAGACCCAGTACTTC. Protein product: CAISPGLAGETQYF.